The 10 T cell receptor beta chains given below trace back to one sample, sequenced in a study of cytomegalovirus exposure and HLA in healthy donors. The study ran its PCR with 60 Vbeta and 13 Jbeta primers. Here immunoSEQ multiplex PCR was the method, and the copy in TCRdb shows in-frame clones only, minus some. The table has around 76,000 clones, roughly 67% seen once. The sequenced sample consisted of PBMCs. The receptors here all came from a middle-aged man in good health and CMV-seropositive.

The CDR3 spells CASSPGHSNSPLHF. CDR3 nucleotides: TGTGCCAGCAGCCCGGGACATTCAAATTCACCCCTCCACTTT. The genes are TRBV5-6 and TRBJ1-6, with TRBD1 as a possible D gene (6 bases). Germline CDR1 and CDR2: SGHDT and YYEEEE. V was clipped by 4 bases and J by 7 bases, with 12 bases between them. The CDR3 totals 14 residues.

The chain carries TRBV25-1 and TRBJ1-2; D ambiguous. The V and J ends lost 2 bases and 8 bases respectively, with 9 bases between them. The CDR3 covers 12 residues. CDR1 and CDR2 (germline): MGHDK, SYGVNS. CDR3 sequence (DNA): TGTGCCAGCAGTGAAAGGAGTGAAGGCTACACCTTC. As protein: CASSERSEGYTF.

V usage is TRBV5-4 and J usage is TRBJ2-3; 9 nucleotides agree with TRBD1. With 4 bases clipped from V and 3 bases from J, the junction kept 6 bases outside the gene matches. Germline CDR1 is SGHNT and CDR2 is YYREEE (reference sequence). CDR3 length equals 15 residues. The CDR3 nucleotides are TGTGCCAGCAGCCCCCCGGGACAGGGAACAGATACGCAGTATTTT. It translates to CASSPPGQGTDTQYF.

This clone was counted only a few times. The chain has TRBV2 and TRBJ2-1; weak D call: TRBD2 (7 bases). Germline V lookup: CDR1 SNHLY, CDR2 FYNNEI. The CDR3 has 13 amino acids. Trimming took off 6 bases at V and 10 bases at J, with 16 bases between the two ends. The CDR3 protein is CASSFIAGAEQFF. In nucleotides, the CDR3 is TGTGCCAGCAGCTTTATCGCGGGGGCCGAGCAGTTCTTC.

The chain links TRBV4-3 to TRBJ1-5; D not resolved. The V end lost 2 bases, the J end lost 4 bases, and 12 bases lay between the germline ends. The V gene's germline CDR1 is LGHNA and CDR2 YSLEER. The CDR3 length is 15 residues. In nucleotides, the CDR3 is TGCGCCAGCAGCCAATCGGCGGGTGGGAATCAGCCCCAGCATTTT. The encoded protein is CASSQSAGGNQPQHF.

J is TRBJ1-2 and V is TRBV6-5; 9 bases line up with TRBD1. The CDR3 contains 15 residues. Germline CDR1 MNHEY, CDR2 SVGAGI. Trimming removed 5 bases from V and 6 bases from J; junction bases left unmatched: 10. The CDR3 region is CASSTRQGGYDGYTF. The CDR3 coding sequence is TGTGCCAGCAGTACCCGACAGGGGGGGTATGATGGCTACACCTTC.

The chain links TRBV4-1 to TRBJ2-5, with a weak D call TRBD2 (7 bases). The CDR3 has 14 amino acids. The germline V and J ends were trimmed by 4 bases and 3 bases, with 12 bases remaining between them. Per the germline V gene, CDR1 is MGHRA and CDR2 is YSYEKL. CDR3 DNA sequence: TGCGCCAGCAGCCCCGGCGGGGGCAAAGAGACCCAGTACTTC. It is translated as CASSPGGGKETQYF.

The gene calls are TRBV5-1 and TRBJ1-4; 8 positions agree with TRBD1. The CDR3 sequence is 17 residues long. The V gene's germline CDR1 is SGHRS and CDR2 YFSETQ. V dropped 1 base and J dropped 7; count of bases not matched to a gene: 12. CDR3 amino acids: CASSLKPDRVKSEKLFF. Here the CDR3 DNA reads TGCGCCAGCAGCTTGAAACCGGACAGGGTGAAGAGTGAAAAACTGTTTTTT.

V and J are TRBV29-1 and TRBJ2-5; D is ambiguous. V lost 3 bases to trimming and J lost 2 bases, with 7 bases between them. The germline gives CDR1 SQVTM, CDR2 ANQGSEA. The length of the CDR3 is 12 residues. CDR3 amino acids: CSVEHSQETQYF. The CDR3 nucleotides are TGCAGCGTTGAGCACAGTCAAGAGACCCAGTACTTC.

This sequence joins TRBV5-1 and TRBJ2-7, with D possibly being TRBD1 (6 bases). Between the trimmed V and J ends, which lost 4 bases and 3 bases, there was a span of 8 bases. The CDR3 sequence is 12 residues long. The V gene's germline CDR1 is SGHRS and CDR2 YFSETQ. CDR3 amino acids: CASSMDSYEQYF. CDR3 bases: TGCGCCAGCAGCATGGACAGCTACGAGCAGTACTTC.